This record covers a single T cell receptor (beta chain). What this receptor recognizes is not known. The sample holds no much larger clone one base away, and base qualities are not on file. The CDR1 and CDR2 encoded by the germline V gene are SGHDN and FVKESK. The CDR3 holds 14 amino acids from the cysteine to the phenylalanine. The CDR3 DNA has 42 bases and is translated from base 1. Trimming costs V 2 bases and J 4 bases, and their ends lie 8 bases apart. The data originate from a study of blood T cell repertoires in COVID-19 (dated by TCRdb to 2018 to 2021). Regarding the complete study: Collaborator samples came from the United States, Italy and Spain and covered acute and convalescent phases of COVID-19. Where available, HLA class I and class II types were obtained from metadata supplied by the sample provider rather than from assay-based typing. Sample metadata almost always included a de-identified subject ID, COVID-19 status, age in years and sex. The prospective study material was composed of cDNA or gDNA derived from T cells, B-cell-depleted T cells, or PBMCs. Deeply sampled blood TCRbeta repertoires from subjects exposed to, actively infected with, or recovered from COVID-19 were included in the dataset. Samples were obtained from the ongoing ImmuneRACE study (first 160 participants) and from 1,200 or so subjects provided by 6 global collaborators. The repertoires were released in a freely available public database meant as a resource for research on the immune response to SARS-CoV-2.

TCRbeta CDR3 regions were amplified from genomic DNA using the immunoSEQ Assay, a bias-controlled multiplex PCR. In the source study's methods: The number of nucleated cells in each sample was estimated by amplification of reference gene primers within the assay. To quantify the absolute abundance of each unique TCRbeta CDR3 rearrangement, sequence reads were collapsed and filtered. For each sample, productive Simpson clonality was calculated by taking the square root of Simpson's diversity index across productive rearrangements. Not all clones reach the TCRdb copy of this immuneACCESS table, which keeps in-frame sequences only. Checked studies attribute under half of the gap to unresolved V genes and leave the rest unexplained. V, J and clone size are taken as reported in that table, and D and trimming were inferred from the DNA itself. Within this sample are around 120,000 clones, with about four fifths of them counted one time only. The ten largest clones take up roughly 4% of the sample.

The paper as a whole reports these results and caveats: How much clinical and demographic metadata was included differed by source and by participant, and the metadata was provided uncurated.

Collaborating institutions collected whole blood in K2EDTA tubes following their own protocols. For TCRbeta analysis, collaborators shipped samples in one of three forms: frozen whole blood, isolated PBMCs, or DNA extracted from either of those sample types. This TCR came from a woman at least 80 years old with acute or convalescent COVID-19. This sequence uses TRBV14 and TRBJ2-2, with TRBD1 as a weak D call on 5 bases. The sample comprised peripheral blood. Here the CDR3 is given as CASSQLTGTGELFF. The DNA reads as follows: TGTGCCAGCAGCCAATTAACAGGCACCGGGGAGCTGTTTTTT.